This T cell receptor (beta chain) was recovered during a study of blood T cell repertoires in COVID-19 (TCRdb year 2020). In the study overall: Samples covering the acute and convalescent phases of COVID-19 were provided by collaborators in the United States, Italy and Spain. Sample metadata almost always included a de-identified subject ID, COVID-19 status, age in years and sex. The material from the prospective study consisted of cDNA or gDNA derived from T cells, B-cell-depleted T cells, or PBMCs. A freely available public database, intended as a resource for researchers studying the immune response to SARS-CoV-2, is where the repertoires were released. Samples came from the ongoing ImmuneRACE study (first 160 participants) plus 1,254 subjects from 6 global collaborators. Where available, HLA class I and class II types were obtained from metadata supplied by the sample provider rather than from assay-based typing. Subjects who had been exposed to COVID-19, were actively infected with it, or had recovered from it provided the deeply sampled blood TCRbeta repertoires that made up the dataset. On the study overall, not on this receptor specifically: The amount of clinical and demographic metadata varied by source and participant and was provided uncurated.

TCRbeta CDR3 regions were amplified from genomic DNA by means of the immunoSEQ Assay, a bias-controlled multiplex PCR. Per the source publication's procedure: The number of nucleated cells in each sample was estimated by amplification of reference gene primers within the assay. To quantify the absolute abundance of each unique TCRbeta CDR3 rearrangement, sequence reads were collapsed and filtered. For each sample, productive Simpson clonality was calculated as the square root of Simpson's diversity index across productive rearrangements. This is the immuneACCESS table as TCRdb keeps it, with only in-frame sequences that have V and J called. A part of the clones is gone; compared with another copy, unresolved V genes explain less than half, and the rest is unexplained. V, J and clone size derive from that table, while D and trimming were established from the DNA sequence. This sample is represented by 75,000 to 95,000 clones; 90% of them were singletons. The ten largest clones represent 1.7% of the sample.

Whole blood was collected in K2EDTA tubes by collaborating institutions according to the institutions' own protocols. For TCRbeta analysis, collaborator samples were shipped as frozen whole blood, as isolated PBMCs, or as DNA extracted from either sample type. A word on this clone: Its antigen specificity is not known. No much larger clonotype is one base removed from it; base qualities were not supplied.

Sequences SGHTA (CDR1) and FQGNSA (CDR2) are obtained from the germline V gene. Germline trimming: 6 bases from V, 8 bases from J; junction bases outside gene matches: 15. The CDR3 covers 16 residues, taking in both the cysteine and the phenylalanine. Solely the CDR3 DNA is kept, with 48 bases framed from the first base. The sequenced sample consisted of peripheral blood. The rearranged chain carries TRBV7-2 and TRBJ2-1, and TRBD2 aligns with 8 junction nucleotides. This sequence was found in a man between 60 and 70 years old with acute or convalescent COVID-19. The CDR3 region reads CASRSARREGRDEQFF. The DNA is TGTGCCAGCAGATCCGCGAGACGGGAGGGCCGTGATGAGCAGTTCTTC.